The 6 T cell receptor beta chains listed next were all sequenced from one sample in a study of T-cell memory formation after mild COVID-19. MiXCR was run by TCRdb on the 5' RACE reads, yielding one entry per CDR3 protein. The data contain around 310,000 distinct CDR3 sequences, less than 25% of them singletons. Sequenced material: PBMCs or a T cell subset sorted from them (not recorded which). The receptors were sampled from a young man who had mild COVID-19 (a few samples of this study predate the infection). Cell type and time point are not known.

The J gene is TRBJ1-1, the V gene TRBV7-2; the D is unclear. This CDR3 spans 12 amino acids. V gave up 5 bases and J gave up 8 bases, with 12 bases separating them. From germline, CDR1 is SGHTA and CDR2 FQGNSA. The DNA for the CDR3 is TGTGCCAGCAGCCTAGGTCGGCAAGAAGCTTTCTTT. Protein product: CASSLGRQEAFF.

The CDR3 protein is CASSYDNYGYTF. CDR3 DNA sequence: TGTGCCAGCAGTTACGACAACTATGGCTACACCTTC. The chain is built from TRBV6-5 and TRBJ1-2; D is unresolved. There are 12 residues in the CDR3. The germline V and J ends were trimmed by 2 bases and 2 bases, with 3 bases remaining between them. Germline assignment: CDR1 MNHEY and CDR2 SVGAGI.

This clonotype was counted a few times. The chain joins TRBV7-3 to TRBJ2-1; 9 nucleotides align to TRBD1. This CDR3 comprises 15 residues. V lost 4 bases to trimming and J lost 5 bases; unmatched junction nucleotides: 6. Germline CDR1 is SGHTA and CDR2 is FQGTGA. CDR3 in amino acids: CASSSPGQGNNEQFF. The DNA for the CDR3 is TGTGCCAGCAGCTCCCCAGGACAGGGGAACAATGAGCAGTTCTTC.

The V gene is TRBV27, the J gene TRBJ1-5; maybe TRBD1 (5 bases). CDR3 length equals 17 residues. Germline V gene lookup returns CDR1 MNHEY and CDR2 SMNVEV (reference sequence). Trimming removed 4 bases at V and 4 bases at J, with 20 bases between. The CDR3 DNA reads as TGTGCCAGCAGTTATCAGGGAGCGAGGGGCCGTAATCAGCCCCAGCATTTT. Protein: CASSYQGARGRNQPQHF.

The V call is TRBV7-3, the J call TRBJ2-1; 8 bases line up with TRBD2. V lost 3 bases and J lost 12; bases outside the gene matches: 10. There are 14 residues in the CDR3. Looked up from germline, CDR1 is SGHTA and CDR2 is FQGTGA. The CDR3 DNA reads as TGTGCCAGCAGCTTCAGCGGGAGTACTCAGCGGCAGTTCTTC. Translating it yields CASSFSGSTQRQFF.

In its sample, this clonotype was seen a few times. The rearrangement joins TRBV4-3 to TRBJ2-3, with D perhaps matching TRBD1 or TRBD2 (5 bases each). The V end was cut by 0 bases, the J end by 0 bases, with 13 bases between. Germline V CDR1 and CDR2: LGHNA, YSLEER. This CDR3 is built from 17 residues. CDR3 bases: TGCGCCAGCAGCCAAGAGGATACGGGGCCTAGCACAGATACGCAGTATTTT. Amino acid sequence: CASSQEDTGPSTDTQYF.